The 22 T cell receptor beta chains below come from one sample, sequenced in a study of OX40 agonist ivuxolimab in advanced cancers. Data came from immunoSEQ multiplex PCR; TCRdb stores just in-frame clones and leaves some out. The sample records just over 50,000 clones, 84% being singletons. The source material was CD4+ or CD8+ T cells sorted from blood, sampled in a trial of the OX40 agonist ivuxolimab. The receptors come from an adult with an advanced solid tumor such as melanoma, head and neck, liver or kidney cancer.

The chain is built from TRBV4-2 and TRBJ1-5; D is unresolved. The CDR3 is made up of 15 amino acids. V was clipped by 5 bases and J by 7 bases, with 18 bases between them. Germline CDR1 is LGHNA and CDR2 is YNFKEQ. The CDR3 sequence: CASSFEGRGLQPQHF. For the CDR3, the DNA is TGTGCCAGCAGCTTTGAGGGCCGGGGTCTCCAGCCCCAGCATTTT.

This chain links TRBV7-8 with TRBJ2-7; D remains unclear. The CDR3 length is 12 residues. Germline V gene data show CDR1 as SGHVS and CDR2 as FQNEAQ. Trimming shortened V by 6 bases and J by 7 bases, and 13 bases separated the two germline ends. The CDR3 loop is CASSPTLGEQYF. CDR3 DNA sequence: TGTGCCAGCAGTCCGACCCTGGGTGAGCAGTACTTC.

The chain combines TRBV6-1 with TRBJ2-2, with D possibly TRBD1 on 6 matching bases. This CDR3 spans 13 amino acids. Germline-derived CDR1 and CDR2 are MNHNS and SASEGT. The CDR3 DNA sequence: TGTACCTCGGAGACAGGGAACACCGGGGAGCTGTTTTTT. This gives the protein CTSETGNTGELFF.

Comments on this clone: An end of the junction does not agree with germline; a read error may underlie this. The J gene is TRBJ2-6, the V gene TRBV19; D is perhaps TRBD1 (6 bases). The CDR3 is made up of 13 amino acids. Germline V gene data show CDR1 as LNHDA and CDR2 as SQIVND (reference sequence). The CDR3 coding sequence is TGTGCCAGTAGTATTAAGGACAGTCCTCCCGGTGTTTTC. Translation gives CASSIKDSPPGVF.

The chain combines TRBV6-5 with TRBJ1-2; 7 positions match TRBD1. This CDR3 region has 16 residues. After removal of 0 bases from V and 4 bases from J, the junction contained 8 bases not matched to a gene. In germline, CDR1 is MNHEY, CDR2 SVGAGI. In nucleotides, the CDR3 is TGTGCCAGCAGTTACTCTCAGCGAGGGGGCAGCTATGGCTACACCTTC. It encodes CASSYSQRGGSYGYTF.

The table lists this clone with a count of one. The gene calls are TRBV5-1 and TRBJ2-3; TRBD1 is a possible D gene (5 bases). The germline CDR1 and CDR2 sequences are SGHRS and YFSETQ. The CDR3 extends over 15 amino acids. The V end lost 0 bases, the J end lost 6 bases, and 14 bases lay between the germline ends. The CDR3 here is CASSLGGRDGDTQYF. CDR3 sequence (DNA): TGCGCCAGCAGCTTGGGGGGCAGAGATGGGGATACGCAGTATTTT.

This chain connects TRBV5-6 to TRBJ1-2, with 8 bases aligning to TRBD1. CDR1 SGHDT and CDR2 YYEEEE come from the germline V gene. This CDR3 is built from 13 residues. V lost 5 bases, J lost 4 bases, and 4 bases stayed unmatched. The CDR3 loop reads CASSTGGGYGYTF. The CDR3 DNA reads TGTGCCAGCAGTACAGGGGGTGGCTATGGCTACACCTTC.

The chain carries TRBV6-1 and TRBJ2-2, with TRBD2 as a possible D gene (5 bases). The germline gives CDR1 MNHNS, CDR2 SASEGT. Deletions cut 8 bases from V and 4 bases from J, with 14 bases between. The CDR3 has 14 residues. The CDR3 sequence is CASGSSSGTGELFF. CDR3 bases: TGTGCCAGCGGGTCTAGCTCGGGCACCGGGGAGCTGTTTTTT.

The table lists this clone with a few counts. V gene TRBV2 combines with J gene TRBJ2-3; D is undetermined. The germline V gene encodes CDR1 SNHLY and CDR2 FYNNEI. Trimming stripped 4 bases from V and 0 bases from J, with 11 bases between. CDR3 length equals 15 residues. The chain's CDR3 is CASSASLTSTDTQYF. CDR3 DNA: TGTGCCAGCAGTGCCAGCCTAACTAGCACAGATACGCAGTATTTT.

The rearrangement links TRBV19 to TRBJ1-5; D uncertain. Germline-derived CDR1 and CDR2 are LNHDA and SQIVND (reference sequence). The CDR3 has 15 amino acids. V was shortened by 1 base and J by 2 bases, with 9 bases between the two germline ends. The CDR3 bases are TGTGCCAGTAGTATAGTCGGCTGGGGCAATCAGCCCCAGCATTTT. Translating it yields CASSIVGWGNQPQHF.

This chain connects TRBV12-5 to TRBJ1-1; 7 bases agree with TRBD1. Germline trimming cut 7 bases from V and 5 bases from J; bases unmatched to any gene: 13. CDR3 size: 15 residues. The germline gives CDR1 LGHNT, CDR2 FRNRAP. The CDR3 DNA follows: TGTGCTAGTGCCCCCTCCGGGACAGAAAGGACTGAAGCTTTCTTT. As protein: CASAPSGTERTEAFF.

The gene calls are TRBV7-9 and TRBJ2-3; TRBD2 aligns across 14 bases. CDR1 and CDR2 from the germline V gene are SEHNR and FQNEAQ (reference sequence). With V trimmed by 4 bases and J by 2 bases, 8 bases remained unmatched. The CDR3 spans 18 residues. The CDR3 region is CASSSEGTSGGYTDTQYF. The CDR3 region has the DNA TGTGCCAGCAGCTCCGAAGGGACTAGCGGGGGCTACACAGATACGCAGTATTTT.

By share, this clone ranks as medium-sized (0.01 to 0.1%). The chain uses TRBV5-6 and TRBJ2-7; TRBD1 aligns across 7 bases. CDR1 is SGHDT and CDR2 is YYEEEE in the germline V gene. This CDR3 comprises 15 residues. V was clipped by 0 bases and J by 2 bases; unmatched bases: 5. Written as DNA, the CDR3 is TGTGCCAGCAGCTTGGCGCAGACAGGGCCCTACGAGCAGTACTTC. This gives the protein CASSLAQTGPYEQYF.

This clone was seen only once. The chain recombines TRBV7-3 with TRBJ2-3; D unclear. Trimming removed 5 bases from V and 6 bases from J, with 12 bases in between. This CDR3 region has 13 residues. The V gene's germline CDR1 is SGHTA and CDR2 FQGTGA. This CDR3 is CASSPRIDDTQYF. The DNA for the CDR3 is TGTGCCAGCAGCCCCCGGATTGACGATACGCAGTATTTT.

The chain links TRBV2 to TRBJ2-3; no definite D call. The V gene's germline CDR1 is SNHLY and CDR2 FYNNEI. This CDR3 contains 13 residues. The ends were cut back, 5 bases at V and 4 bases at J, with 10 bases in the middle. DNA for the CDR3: TGTGCCAGCAGTCCCCCGCGCGCAGATACGCAGTATTTT. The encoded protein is CASSPPRADTQYF.

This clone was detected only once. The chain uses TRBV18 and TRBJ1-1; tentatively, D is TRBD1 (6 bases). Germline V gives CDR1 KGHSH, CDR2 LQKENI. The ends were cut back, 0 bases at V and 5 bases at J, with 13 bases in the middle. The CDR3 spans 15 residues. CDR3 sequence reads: CASSPPTGQNTEAFF. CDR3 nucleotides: TGTGCCAGCTCACCACCAACAGGGCAAAATACTGAAGCTTTCTTT.

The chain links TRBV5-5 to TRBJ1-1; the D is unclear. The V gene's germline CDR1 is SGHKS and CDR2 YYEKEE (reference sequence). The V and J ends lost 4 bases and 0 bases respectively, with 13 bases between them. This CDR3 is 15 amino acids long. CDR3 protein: CASSAAGTMNTEAFF. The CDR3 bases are TGTGCCAGCAGCGCCGCGGGTACCATGAACACTGAAGCTTTCTTT.

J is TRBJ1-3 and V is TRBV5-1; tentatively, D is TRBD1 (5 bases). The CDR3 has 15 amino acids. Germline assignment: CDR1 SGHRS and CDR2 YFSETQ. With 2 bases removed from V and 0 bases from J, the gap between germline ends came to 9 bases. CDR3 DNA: TGCGCCAGCAGCTTCGCAGGGCTCTCTGGAAACACCATATATTTT. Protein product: CASSFAGLSGNTIYF.

The CDR3 region is CAQAGSYGYTF. As DNA, the CDR3 is TGTGCCCAGGCGGGAAGCTATGGCTACACCTTC. The chain employs TRBV19 and TRBJ1-2; no firm D call. Trimming stripped 11 bases from V and 4 bases from J, with 11 bases between. Germline V gene sequence: CDR1 LNHDA, CDR2 SQIVND (reference sequence). This CDR3 has 11 residues.

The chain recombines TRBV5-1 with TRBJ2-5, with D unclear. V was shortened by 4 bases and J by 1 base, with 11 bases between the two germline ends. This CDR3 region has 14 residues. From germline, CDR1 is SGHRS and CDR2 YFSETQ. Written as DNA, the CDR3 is TGCGCCAGCAGCGACCCAGGCGTCCAAGAGACCCAGTACTTC. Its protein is CASSDPGVQETQYF.

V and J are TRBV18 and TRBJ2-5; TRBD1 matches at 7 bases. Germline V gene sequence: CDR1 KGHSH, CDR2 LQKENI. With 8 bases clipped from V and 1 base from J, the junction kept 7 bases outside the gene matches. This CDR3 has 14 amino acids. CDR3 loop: CASALTGTQETQYF. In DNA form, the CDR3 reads TGTGCCAGCGCTCTGACAGGGACCCAAGAGACCCAGTACTTC.

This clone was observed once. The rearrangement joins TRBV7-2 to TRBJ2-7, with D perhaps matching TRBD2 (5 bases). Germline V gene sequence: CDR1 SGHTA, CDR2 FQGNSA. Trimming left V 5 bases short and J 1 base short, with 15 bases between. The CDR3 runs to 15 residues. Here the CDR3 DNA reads TGTGCCAGCAGCCCGTCTTTCGGGGAGTCCTACGAGCAGTACTTC. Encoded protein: CASSPSFGESYEQYF. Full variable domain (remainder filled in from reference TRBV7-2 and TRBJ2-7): GAGVSQSPSNKVTEKGKDVELRCDPISGHTALYWYRQSLGQGLEFLIYFQGNSAPDKSGLPSDRFSAERTGGSVSTLTIQRTQQEDSAVYLCASSPSFGESYEQYFGPGTRLTVT.